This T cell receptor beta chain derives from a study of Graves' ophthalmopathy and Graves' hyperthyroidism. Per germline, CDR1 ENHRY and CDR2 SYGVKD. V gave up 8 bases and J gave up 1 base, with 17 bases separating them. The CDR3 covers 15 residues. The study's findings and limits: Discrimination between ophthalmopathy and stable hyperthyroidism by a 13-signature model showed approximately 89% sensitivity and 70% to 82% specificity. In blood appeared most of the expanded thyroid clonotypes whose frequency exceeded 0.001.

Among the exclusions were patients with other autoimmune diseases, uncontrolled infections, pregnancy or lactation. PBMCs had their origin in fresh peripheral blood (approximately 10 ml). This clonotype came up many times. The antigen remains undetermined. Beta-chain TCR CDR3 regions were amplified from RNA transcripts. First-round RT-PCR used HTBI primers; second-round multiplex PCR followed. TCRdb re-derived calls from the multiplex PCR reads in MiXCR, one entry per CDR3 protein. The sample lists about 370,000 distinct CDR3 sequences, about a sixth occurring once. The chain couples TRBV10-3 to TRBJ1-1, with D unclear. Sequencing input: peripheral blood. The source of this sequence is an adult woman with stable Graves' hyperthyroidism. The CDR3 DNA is TGTGCCATCCGAACAGCTCTTTCAGAGAACACTGAAGCTTTCTTT. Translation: CAIRTALSENTEAFF.